The 5 T cell receptor beta chains below were found in one sample sequenced in a study of PD-L1 blockade in urothelial cancer. Time point indicated: pretreatment peripheral blood. Sequenced by immunoSEQ multiplex PCR; TCRdb stores in-frame clones only, minus some. The table shows 60,000 or so clones, with 81% occurring only once. Specimen: PBMCs, collected around atezolizumab (anti-PD-L1) treatment. These receptors were collected from a man aged 65 to 85 with urothelial cancer.

The chain links TRBV7-2 to TRBJ2-3, with D tentatively TRBD2 (6 bases). CDR1 and CDR2 from the germline V gene are SGHTA and FQGNSA. This CDR3 spans 15 amino acids. Trimming shortened V by 5 bases and J by 0 bases, and 12 bases separated the two germline ends. The CDR3 DNA reads TGTGCCAGCAGCACCCAAAGCGGGAGCACAGATACGCAGTATTTT. The encoded protein is CASSTQSGSTDTQYF. The complete variable domain, with remaining parts taken from reference TRBV7-2 and TRBJ2-3, reads GAGVSQSPSNKVTEKGKDVELRCDPISGHTALYWYRQSLGQGLEFLIYFQGNSAPDKSGLPSDRFSAERTGGSVSTLTIQRTQQEDSAVYLCASSTQSGSTDTQYFGPGTRLTVL.

V and J are TRBV6-6 and TRBJ2-3, with 7 nucleotides matching TRBD2. The CDR3 spans 15 residues. CDR1 and CDR2 from the germline V gene are MNHNY and SVGAGI (reference sequence). V shed 6 bases, J shed 6 bases, and the junction held 12 bases outside the gene matches. The CDR3 is CASSPNPGGGDTQYF. The CDR3 region has the DNA TGTGCCAGCAGCCCCAACCCGGGGGGTGGGGATACGCAGTATTTT.

This clone was counted a few times. V gene TRBV27 combines with J gene TRBJ1-2; tentative D call: TRBD1 (5 bases). The CDR3 consists of 12 residues. Germline-derived CDR1 and CDR2 are MNHEY and SMNVEV (reference sequence). The ends were cut back, 6 bases at V and 8 bases at J, with 13 bases in the middle. CDR3 sequence reads: CASSKPGGGYTF. The CDR3 region has the DNA TGTGCCAGCAGCAAACCGGGGGGGGGCTACACCTTC.

The genes are TRBV18 and TRBJ2-5; tentative D call: TRBD1 (6 bases). Germline V CDR1 and CDR2: KGHSH, LQKENI. V was shortened by 3 bases and J by 4 bases, with 15 bases between the two germline ends. This CDR3 has 15 amino acids. The DNA of the CDR3 is TGTGCCAGCTCACCGTCTCGGACAGTAGCAGAGACCCAGTACTTC. Amino acid sequence: CASSPSRTVAETQYF. Drawing the rest from reference TRBV18 and TRBJ2-5, the complete variable domain is NAGVMQNPRHLVRRRGQEARLRCSPMKGHSHVYWYRQLPEEGLKFMVYLQKENIIDESGMPKERFSAEFPKEGPSILRIQQVVRGDSAAYFCASSPSRTVAETQYFGPGTRLLVL.

This chain links TRBV18 with TRBJ1-2; TRBD1 matches 10 bases. Per germline, CDR1 KGHSH and CDR2 LQKENI. This CDR3 is built from 17 residues. Germline trimming cut 3 bases from V and 2 bases from J; bases unmatched to any gene: 9. The DNA of the CDR3 is TGTGCCAGCTCACCTCCCCGACAGGGGGCCGTCAACTATGGCTACACCTTC. As protein: CASSPPRQGAVNYGYTF.